These 16 T cell receptor beta chains share one sample of origin, sequenced in a study of shared T cell receptors in the human thymus. Here immunoSEQ multiplex PCR was the method, and the copy in TCRdb shows in-frame clones only, minus some. The sample contains 650,000 to 950,000 clones, around 85% of which appear only once. The same data also went into a second study, on human thymus T cells.

Sequenced sample: thymocytes. The receptors shown here come from a girl in the first two years of life with a congenital heart defect.

The chain links TRBV14 to TRBJ2-1, with 7 bases that match TRBD2. Unmatched junction bases numbered 13, after V lost 4 bases and J lost 4 bases. Per germline, CDR1 SGHDN and CDR2 FVKESK. This CDR3 has 17 amino acids. DNA of the CDR3: TGTGCCAGCAGCCTTAGACTAGCCCCGACCAATTACAATGAGCAGTTCTTC. This encodes CASSLRLAPTNYNEQFF.

The V and J genes are TRBV9 and TRBJ1-1, with a possible D match to TRBD1 (5 bases). The CDR3 covers 15 residues. Trimming stripped 3 bases from V and 0 bases from J, with 12 bases between. CDR1 and CDR2 from the germline V gene are SGDLS and YYNGEE. CDR3 sequence: CASSARQSLNTEAFF. DNA of the CDR3: TGTGCCAGCAGCGCGCGACAGAGTCTGAACACTGAAGCTTTCTTT.

The DNA for the CDR3 is TGTGCCAGTACCCAGAACCCTTACCCCGGGGACAGGGGACGTGAAAAACTGTTTTTT. It encodes CASTQNPYPGDRGREKLFF. The rearrangement uses TRBV19 and TRBJ1-4; TRBD1 aligns across 10 bases. In germline, CDR1 is LNHDA, CDR2 SQIVND (reference sequence). With 7 bases clipped from V and 7 bases from J, the junction kept 21 bases outside the gene matches. This CDR3 region has 19 residues.

J is TRBJ1-2 and V is TRBV5-5; D is unclear. The ends were cut back, 4 bases at V and 6 bases at J, with 19 bases in the middle. This CDR3 region has 15 residues. Germline V gene data show CDR1 as SGHKS and CDR2 as YYEKEE (reference sequence). CDR3 DNA: TGTGCCAGCAGCACTAAGCTGACCGGATCTGATGGCTACACCTTC. Translated, it gives CASSTKLTGSDGYTF. Looking up the rest from reference TRBV5-5 and TRBJ1-2 gives the full variable domain: DAGVTQSPTHLIKTRGQQVTLRCSPISGHKSVSWYQQVLGQGPQFIFQYYEKEERGRGNFPDRFSARQFPNYSSELNVNALLLGDSALYLCASSTKLTGSDGYTFGSGTRLTVV.

The V call is TRBV7-6, the J call TRBJ2-1; 9 bases map to TRBD1. Germline trimming cut 2 bases from V and 7 bases from J; bases unmatched to any gene: 6. CDR3 length: 15 residues. Per germline, CDR1 SGHVS and CDR2 FNYEAQ. DNA of the CDR3: TGTGCCAGCAGCTTAAGACAGGGGGGGCAGAATGAGCAGTTCTTC. It encodes CASSLRQGGQNEQFF.

The genes are TRBV5-4 and TRBJ1-2; 9 nucleotides match TRBD1. The germline CDR1 and CDR2 sequences are SGHNT and YYREEE (reference sequence). The ends lost 0 bases at V and 2 bases at J; junction bases unmatched: 11. The CDR3 has 18 residues. The CDR3: CASSLADRGPLENYGYTF. CDR3 DNA: TGTGCCAGCAGCTTGGCGGACAGGGGCCCCCTCGAGAACTATGGCTACACCTTC.

This clone has just a few counts. V usage is TRBV13 and J usage is TRBJ2-1; tentatively, D is TRBD1 (5 bases). The CDR3 length is 12 residues. The germline V gene encodes CDR1 PRHDT and CDR2 FYEKMQ (reference sequence). Trimming pared 8 bases from V and 4 bases from J, leaving 9 bases between. The CDR3 reads CASGDRYNEQFF. The CDR3 DNA reads as TGTGCCAGCGGCGACAGATACAATGAGCAGTTCTTC. Filled out from reference TRBV13 and TRBJ2-1, the complete variable domain reads AAGVIQSPRHLIKEKRETATLKCYPIPRHDTVYWYQQGPGQDPQFLISFYEKMQSDKGSIPDRFSAQQFSDYHSELNMSSLELGDSALYFCASGDRYNEQFFGPGTRLTVL.

The CDR3 bases are TGTGCCAGCTCAGTAACAGGACGACACACCGGGGAGCTGTTTTTT. This sequence encodes CASSVTGRHTGELFF. The chain carries TRBV18 and TRBJ2-2, with D perhaps TRBD1 (5 bases). The V gene lost 5 bases and the J gene lost 3 bases, with 13 bases spanning the gap. This CDR3 is 15 amino acids long. CDR1 and CDR2 from the germline V gene are KGHSH and LQKENI.

This sequence joins TRBV5-6 and TRBJ1-5, with 7 bases lining up with TRBD1. J was trimmed by 5 bases and V by 4 bases; bases with no gene match: 6. Germline V lookup: CDR1 SGHDT, CDR2 YYEEEE. This CDR3 spans 14 amino acids. In DNA form, the CDR3 reads TGTGCCAGCAGCAGACAGGGAAATGATCAGCCCCAGCATTTT. As protein: CASSRQGNDQPQHF.

The V and J genes are TRBV6-5 and TRBJ1-1; D call uncertain. V was cut by 0 bases and J by 5 bases, with 7 bases left in between. The CDR3 covers 13 residues. Germline values: CDR1 MNHEY, CDR2 SVGAGI. CDR3: CASSYSRVTEAFF. The CDR3 DNA sequence: TGTGCCAGCAGTTACTCGAGGGTTACTGAAGCTTTCTTT.

There are a few counts of this clone. The chain combines TRBV27 with TRBJ2-3, with 7 bases aligning to TRBD1. Germline V gene sequence: CDR1 MNHEY, CDR2 SMNVEV (reference sequence). Trimming removed 3 bases from V and 0 bases from J; junction bases left unmatched: 9. The CDR3 loop spans 17 amino acids. The CDR3 spells CASSFYLDRDSTDTQYF. In DNA, the CDR3 is TGTGCCAGCAGTTTCTATCTCGACAGGGATAGCACAGATACGCAGTATTTT.

The rearrangement uses TRBV4-3 and TRBJ1-2; D uncertain. This CDR3 contains 16 residues. Germline-derived CDR1 and CDR2 are LGHNA and YSLEER. V was cut by 0 bases and J by 5 bases, with 16 bases left in between. The CDR3 protein is CASSQDPRRARYGYTF. The CDR3 nucleotides read TGCGCCAGCAGCCAAGACCCCCGCAGAGCGAGATATGGCTACACCTTC.

The V and J genes are TRBV28 and TRBJ1-6; D remains unclear. V lost 3 bases to trimming and J lost 14 bases, with 14 bases between them. The germline CDR1 and CDR2 sequences are MDHEN and SYDVKM. CDR3 length: 13 residues. As DNA, the CDR3 is TGTGCCAGCAGTTTCGGCCGGGATATGGCCCTCCACTTT. Translation gives CASSFGRDMALHF.

V is TRBV29-1 and J is TRBJ2-1, with 9 bases matching TRBD2. The CDR3 loop spans 15 amino acids. The trim removed 7 bases at V and 2 bases at J, leaving 9 bases unmatched. Germline V gives CDR1 SQVTM, CDR2 ANQGSEA. The CDR3 loop reads CSGGRRGGPYNEQFF. The CDR3 DNA sequence: TGCAGCGGGGGCCGGCGGGGGGGACCCTACAATGAGCAGTTCTTC.

The chain uses TRBV5-1 and TRBJ2-7, with TRBD2 matching over 7 bases. CDR3 length equals 14 residues. CDR1 and CDR2 (germline): SGHRS, YFSETQ. J gave up 3 bases and V 0 bases, and 3 bases lay outside the gene matches. The CDR3 loop reads CASSLACGGYEQYF. The DNA for the CDR3 is TGCGCCAGCAGCTTGGCTTGCGGGGGCTACGAGCAGTACTTC.

The rearrangement uses TRBV2 and TRBJ1-5; no clear D gene. The CDR3 covers 19 residues. From germline, CDR1 is SNHLY and CDR2 FYNNEI. The V end was cut by 4 bases, the J end by 4 bases, with 26 bases between. In DNA, the CDR3 is TGTGCCAGCAGTGTTGGGCTACCCGTAAGTCCTCGTCCAAATCAGCCCCAGCATTTT. Translating gives CASSVGLPVSPRPNQPQHF.